This TCR beta chain was identified during a study of blood T cell repertoires in COVID-19. Study-level background: Acute and convalescent COVID-19 specimens originated in the United States, Italy and Spain.

Per the original methods: Reference gene primer amplification yielded estimated nucleated cell counts. Clones were read by immunoSEQ multiplex PCR, and TCRdb kept only the in-frame ones, dropping some. The DNA gave D and trimming, while V, J and clone size come from that table. The sample includes about 86,000 clones, approximately 80% of them seen just once. This receptor was obtained from a man in his sixties or seventies with acute or convalescent COVID-19. What was sequenced was peripheral blood.

CDR3 amino acids: CASSVIQGAGTEAFF. The CDR3 DNA is TGTGCCAGCAGCGTTATACAGGGGGCTGGGACTGAAGCTTTCTTT. The chain has TRBV9 and TRBJ1-1; TRBD1 agrees at 9 bases. Germline V gene data show CDR1 as SGDLS and CDR2 as YYNGEE. The V and J ends lost 2 bases and 5 bases, in that order; junction bases with no gene match: 7. The CDR3 runs to 15 residues.